This TCR beta chain was captured by sequencing in a study of cytomegalovirus exposure and HLA in healthy donors. This CDR3 comprises 14 residues. Germline V CDR1 and CDR2: MNHEY, SMNVEV (reference sequence). V was pared by 6 bases and J by 2 bases, with 14 bases between. 13 Jbeta primers and 60 Vbeta primers were used for the PCR. The table came from immunoSEQ multiplex PCR; TCRdb's copy has only in-frame clones and leaves some out. This table has roughly 300,000 clones, roughly 88% appearing once. This clonotype originated in a man aged 35-49 years in good health and CMV-seropositive. The specimen sequenced was PBMCs. The J gene is TRBJ2-7, the V gene TRBV27; the D gene is possibly TRBD2 (6 bases). CDR3 nucleotides: TGTGCCAGCAGCGATACGGGACTCCCCTACGAGCAGTACTTC. Its protein product is CASSDTGLPYEQYF.